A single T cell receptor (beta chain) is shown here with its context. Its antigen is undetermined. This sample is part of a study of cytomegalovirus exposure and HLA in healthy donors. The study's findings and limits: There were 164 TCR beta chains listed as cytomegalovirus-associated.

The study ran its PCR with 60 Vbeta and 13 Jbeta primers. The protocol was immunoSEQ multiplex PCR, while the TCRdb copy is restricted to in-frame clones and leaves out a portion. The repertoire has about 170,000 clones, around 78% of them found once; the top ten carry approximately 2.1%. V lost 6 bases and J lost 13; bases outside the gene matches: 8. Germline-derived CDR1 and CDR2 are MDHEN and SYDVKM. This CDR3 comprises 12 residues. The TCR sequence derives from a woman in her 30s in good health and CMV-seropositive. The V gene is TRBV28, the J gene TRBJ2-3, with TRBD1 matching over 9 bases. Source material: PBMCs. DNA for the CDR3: TGTGCCAGCAGATTACGGACAGGGGACGAGTATTTT. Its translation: CASRLRTGDEYF. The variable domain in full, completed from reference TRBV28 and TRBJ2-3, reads DVKVTQSSRYLVKRTGEKVFLECVQDMDHENMFWYRQDPGLGLRLIYFSYDVKMKEKGDIPEGYSVSREKKERFSLILESASTNQTSMYLCASRLRTGDEYFGPGTRLTVL.